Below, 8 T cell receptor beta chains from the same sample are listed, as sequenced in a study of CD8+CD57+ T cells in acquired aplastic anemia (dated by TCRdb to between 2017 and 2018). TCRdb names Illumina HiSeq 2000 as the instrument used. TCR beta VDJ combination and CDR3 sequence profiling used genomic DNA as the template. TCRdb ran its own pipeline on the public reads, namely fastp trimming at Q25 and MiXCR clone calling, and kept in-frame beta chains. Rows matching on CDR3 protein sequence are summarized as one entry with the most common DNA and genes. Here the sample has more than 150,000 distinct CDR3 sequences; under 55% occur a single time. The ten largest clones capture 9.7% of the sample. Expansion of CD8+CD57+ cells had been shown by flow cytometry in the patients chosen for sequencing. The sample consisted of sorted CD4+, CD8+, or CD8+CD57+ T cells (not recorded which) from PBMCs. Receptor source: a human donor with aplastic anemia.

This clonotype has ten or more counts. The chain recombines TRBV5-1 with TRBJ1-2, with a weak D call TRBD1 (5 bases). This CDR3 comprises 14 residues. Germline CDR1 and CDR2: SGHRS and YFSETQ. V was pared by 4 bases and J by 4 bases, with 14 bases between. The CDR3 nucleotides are TGCGCCAGCAGCATACGCCAGGGTGCCTATGGCTACACCTTC. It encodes CASSIRQGAYGYTF.

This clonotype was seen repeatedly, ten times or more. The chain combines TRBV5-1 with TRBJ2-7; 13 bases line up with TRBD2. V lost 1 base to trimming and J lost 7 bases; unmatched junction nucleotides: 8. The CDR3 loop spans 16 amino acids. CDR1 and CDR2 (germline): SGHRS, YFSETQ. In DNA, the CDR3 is TGCGCCAGCAGCTTGCAAACTAGCGGGAGGGCCGCAGAGCAGTACTTC. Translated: CASSLQTSGRAAEQYF.

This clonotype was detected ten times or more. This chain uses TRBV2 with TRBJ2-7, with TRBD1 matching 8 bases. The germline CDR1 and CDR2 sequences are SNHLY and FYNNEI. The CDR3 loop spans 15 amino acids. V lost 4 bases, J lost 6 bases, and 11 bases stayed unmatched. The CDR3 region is CASSVSTGVLGEQYF. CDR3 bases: TGTGCCAGCAGTGTATCGACAGGGGTACTTGGCGAGCAGTACTTC.

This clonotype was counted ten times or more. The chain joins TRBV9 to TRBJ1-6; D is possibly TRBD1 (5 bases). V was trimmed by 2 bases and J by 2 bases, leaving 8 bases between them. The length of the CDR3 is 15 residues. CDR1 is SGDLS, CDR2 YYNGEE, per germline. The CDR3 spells CASSVEGAYNSPLHF. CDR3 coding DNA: TGTGCCAGCAGCGTCGAAGGGGCCTATAATTCACCCCTCCACTTT.

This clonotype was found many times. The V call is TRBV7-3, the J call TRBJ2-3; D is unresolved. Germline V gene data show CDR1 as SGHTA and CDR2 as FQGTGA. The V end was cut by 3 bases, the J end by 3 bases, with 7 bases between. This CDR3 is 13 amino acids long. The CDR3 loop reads CASSLSRTDTQYF. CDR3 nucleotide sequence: TGTGCCAGCAGCTTGTCGCGGACAGATACGCAGTATTTT. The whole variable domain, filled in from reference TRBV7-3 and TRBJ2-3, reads GAGVSQTPSNKVTEKGKYVELRCDPISGHTALYWYRQSLGQGPEFLIYFQGTGAADDSGLPNDRFFAVRPEGSVSTLKIQRTERGDSAVYLCASSLSRTDTQYFGPGTRLTVL.

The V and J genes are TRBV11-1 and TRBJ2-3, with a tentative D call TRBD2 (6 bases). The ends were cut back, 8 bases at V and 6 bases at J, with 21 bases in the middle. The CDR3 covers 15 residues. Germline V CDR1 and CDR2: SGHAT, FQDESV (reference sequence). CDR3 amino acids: CASSGREKTFDTQYF. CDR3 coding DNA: TGTGCCAGCTCTGGTCGGGAGAAAACCTTCGATACGCAGTATTTT.

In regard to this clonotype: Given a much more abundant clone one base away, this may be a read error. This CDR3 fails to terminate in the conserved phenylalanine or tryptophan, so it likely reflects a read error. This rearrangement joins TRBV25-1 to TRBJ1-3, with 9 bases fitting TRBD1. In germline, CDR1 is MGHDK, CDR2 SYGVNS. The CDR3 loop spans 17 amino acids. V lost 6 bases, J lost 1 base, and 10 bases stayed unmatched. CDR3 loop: CASSQLTGGMSGNTIYY. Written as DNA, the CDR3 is TGTGCCAGCAGCCAGTTGACAGGGGGAATGTCTGGAAACACCATATATTAT.

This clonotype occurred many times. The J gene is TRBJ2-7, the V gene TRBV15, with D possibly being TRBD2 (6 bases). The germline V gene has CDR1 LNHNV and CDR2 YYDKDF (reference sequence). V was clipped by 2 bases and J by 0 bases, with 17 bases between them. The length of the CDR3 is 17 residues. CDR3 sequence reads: CATSRSKAGFSSYEQYF. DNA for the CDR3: TGTGCCACCAGCAGATCAAAAGCGGGTTTCAGCTCCTACGAGCAGTACTTC.